This TCR beta chain was profiled in a study of blood T cells in healthy people across ages. Study results and caveats: Roughly linearly, TCR beta diversity per million T cells fell as age increased. Donor CMV infection status was unknown, possibly confounding age-related changes in expanded clonotypes.

The germline V gene encodes CDR1 GTSNPN and CDR2 SVGIG (reference sequence). This CDR3 comprises 13 residues. The J segment lost 9 bases and the V segment lost 3 bases, leaving 3 bases of the junction unmatched. This clonotype was counted only a few times. Antigen: not known. The use of a sample-barcoded 5' primer and a J-beta primer mix characterized a second PCR of roughly 6 to 11 cycles. There were at least 2.5 million CDR3-containing paired-end reads obtained from each sample. TCRdb called the 5' RACE reads again in MiXCR, with one record for every CDR3 protein. The table includes approximately 800,000 distinct CDR3 sequences, roughly 25% detected once. These data are also associated with another study on T cells of mothers and their children.

This sequence was found in a boy between 10 and 17 years old in good health. V gene TRBV30 combines with J gene TRBJ1-6, with 9 bases fitting TRBD1. What was sequenced was blood. CDR3 region: CAWSDRGFSPLHF. Written as DNA, the CDR3 is TGTGCCTGGAGCGACAGGGGGTTTTCACCCCTCCACTTT.